The next 23 T cell receptor beta chains were all read from a single sample in a study of T cells after posttransplantation cyclophosphamide. Using immunoSEQ multiplex PCR, the repertoire was profiled, and TCRdb retains in-frame clones only, with some absent. The sample yields under 50,000 clones, without any singletons. The sequenced sample consisted of PBMCs. Receptors originate from a woman between 45 and 60 years old in good health and a related stem cell transplant donor.

CDR3 bases: TGTGCCAGCAGCCCCCGGGGGGGGGTTAGCACAGATACGCAGTATTTT. The encoded protein is CASSPRGGVSTDTQYF. V usage is TRBV5-4 and J usage is TRBJ2-3, with 8 nucleotides matching TRBD2. The CDR3 length is 16 residues. J gave up 0 bases and V 4 bases, and 7 bases lay outside the gene matches. In germline, CDR1 is SGHNT, CDR2 YYREEE (reference sequence).

This clone was seen ten or more times. This CDR3 is CASSSGSQPQHF. The DNA for the CDR3 is TGTGCCAGCAGTTCCGGGAGTCAGCCCCAGCATTTT. The V call is TRBV28, the J call TRBJ1-5; D is undetermined. The CDR3 contains 12 residues. Germline CDR1 is MDHEN and CDR2 is SYDVKM. V was cut by 4 bases and J by 6 bases, with 7 bases left in between. Full variable domain (outside the CDR3, taken from reference TRBV28 and TRBJ1-5): DVKVTQSSRYLVKRTGEKVFLECVQDMDHENMFWYRQDPGLGLRLIYFSYDVKMKEKGDIPEGYSVSREKKERFSLILESASTNQTSMYLCASSSGSQPQHFGDGTRLSIL.

This clone has a count of ten or more. The rearrangement joins TRBV5-1 to TRBJ1-2; no clear D gene. Germline V gene data show CDR1 as SGHRS and CDR2 as YFSETQ. Trimming took 1 base from V and 3 from J, leaving 13 bases between them. CDR3 length equals 15 residues. The CDR3 protein is CASSLSPFGDYGYTF. In DNA, the CDR3 is TGCGCCAGCAGCTTGTCCCCCTTCGGAGACTATGGCTACACCTTC. Combining the CDR3 with reference TRBV5-1 and TRBJ1-2 gives the whole variable domain KAGVTQTPRYLIKTRGQQVTLSCSPISGHRSVSWYQQTPGQGLQFLFEYFSETQRNKGNFPGRFSGRQFSNSRSEMNVSTLELGDSALYLCASSLSPFGDYGYTFGSGTRLTVV.

The sample holds a few counts of this clone. The CDR3 bases are TGTGCCAGCGGCCAACTAGCGGGGGGGAATGAGCAGTTCTTC. Protein product: CASGQLAGGNEQFF. This sequence joins TRBV9 and TRBJ2-1, with 13 bases lining up with TRBD2. V shed 7 bases, J shed 7 bases, and the junction held 5 bases outside the gene matches. The length of the CDR3 is 14 residues. Germline values: CDR1 SGDLS, CDR2 YYNGEE.

This clone was picked up many times. The CDR3, as DNA: TGTGCCAGCACCTCGACTGTGAACACTGAAGCTTTCTTT. Protein sequence: CASTSTVNTEAFF. The chain couples TRBV6-6 to TRBJ1-1, with D hard to call. Germline V lookup: CDR1 MNHNY, CDR2 SVGAGI (reference sequence). Trimming pared 7 bases from V and 0 bases from J, leaving 9 bases between. This CDR3 region has 13 residues.

This clone has a count of ten or more. The chain links TRBV11-3 to TRBJ2-2; the match to TRBD2 covers 7 bases. J lost 2 bases, V lost 4 bases, and 10 bases had no gene match. Germline lookup yields CDR1 SGHNT and CDR2 YENEEA. This CDR3 contains 17 residues. CDR3 DNA: TGTGCCAGCAGCTCTCACCCCGGCGGGGGAAACACCGGGGAGCTGTTTTTT. Its translation is CASSSHPGGGNTGELFF.

This clone was detected many times. The rearrangement joins TRBV19 to TRBJ2-1, with 9 bases that match TRBD1. Germline CDR1 LNHDA, CDR2 SQIVND (reference sequence). This CDR3 region has 15 residues. J gave up 4 bases and V 7 bases, and 8 bases lay outside the gene matches. For the CDR3, the DNA is TGTGCCAGTAAAGGGGGACAGGGAAAATACAATGAGCAGTTCTTC. It specifies CASKGGQGKYNEQFF. The full variable domain, its missing parts supplied by reference TRBV19 and TRBJ2-1, is DGGITQSPKYLFRKEGQNVTLSCEQNLNHDAMYWYRQDPGQGLRLIYYSQIVNDFQKGDIAEGYSVSREKKESFPLTVTSAQKNPTAFYLCASKGGQGKYNEQFFGPGTRLTVL.

Many counts were recorded for this clone. The J gene is TRBJ1-6, the V gene TRBV5-1, with D maybe TRBD1 (5 bases). V lost 1 base, J lost 7 bases, and 12 bases lay in between. The length of the CDR3 is 15 residues. Germline V lookup: CDR1 SGHRS, CDR2 YFSETQ. The CDR3 here is CASSLYGGDNSPLHF. CDR3 in DNA: TGCGCCAGCAGCTTGTATGGGGGGGACAATTCACCCCTCCACTTT.

In its sample, this clone was seen many times. The chain carries TRBV5-5 and TRBJ1-5; D may be TRBD1 (6 bases). The CDR3 is 16 residues long. V lost 2 bases to trimming and J lost 3 bases, with 15 bases between them. Germline CDR1 SGHKS, CDR2 YYEKEE (reference sequence). Written as DNA, the CDR3 is TGTGCCAGCAGCTTCCGGGTCACAGGGATCAATCAGCCCCAGCATTTT. It yields the protein CASSFRVTGINQPQHF. Full variable domain (rest looked up from reference TRBV5-5 and TRBJ1-5): DAGVTQSPTHLIKTRGQQVTLRCSPISGHKSVSWYQQVLGQGPQFIFQYYEKEERGRGNFPDRFSARQFPNYSSELNVNALLLGDSALYLCASSFRVTGINQPQHFGDGTRLSIL.

This clone was seen repeatedly, ten times or more. The chain employs TRBV7-9 and TRBJ1-2; D gene ambiguous. The CDR3 consists of 12 residues. V gave up 0 bases and J gave up 10 bases, with 9 bases separating them. Germline V gives CDR1 SEHNR, CDR2 FQNEAQ (reference sequence). The CDR3, as DNA: TGTGCCAGCAGCTTAGCGCTGAGTGACTACACCTTC. It encodes CASSLALSDYTF.

This clone was counted many times. The chain has TRBV28 and TRBJ1-6, with D unresolved. This CDR3 is 16 amino acids long. V dropped 7 bases and J dropped 2 bases, with 15 bases sitting between them. Germline V gene sequence: CDR1 MDHEN, CDR2 SYDVKM. The chain's CDR3 is CASNSGKSTYNSPLHF. The CDR3 coding sequence is TGTGCCAGCAACTCCGGGAAAAGCACCTATAATTCACCCCTCCACTTT. Using reference TRBV28 and TRBJ1-6 for the parts outside the CDR3, the full variable domain is DVKVTQSSRYLVKRTGEKVFLECVQDMDHENMFWYRQDPGLGLRLIYFSYDVKMKEKGDIPEGYSVSREKKERFSLILESASTNQTSMYLCASNSGKSTYNSPLHFGNGTRLTVT.

The sample holds a few counts of this clone. V gene TRBV28 combines with J gene TRBJ1-5, with TRBD1 identical over 8 bases. Germline CDR1 reads MDHEN; CDR2 reads SYDVKM. This CDR3 region has 16 residues. Trimming took 8 bases from V and 4 from J; bases not matched to a gene: 13. CDR3 coding DNA: TGTGCCAGCGATGGATCAACAGGGGGATGGAATCAGCCCCAGCATTTT. Protein: CASDGSTGGWNQPQHF.

This clone was recorded at least ten times. The chain couples TRBV11-2 to TRBJ1-1; 7 bases match TRBD1. This CDR3 has 16 amino acids. The germline CDR1 and CDR2 sequences are SGHAT and FQNNGV. V lost 5 bases to trimming and J lost 4 bases; unmatched junction nucleotides: 13. CDR3 DNA: TGTGCCAGCAGCCCACGGTGGAAAGGGGGCGGCACTGAAGCTTTCTTT. This gives the protein CASSPRWKGGGTEAFF.

This clone has ten or more counts. The chain joins TRBV9 to TRBJ2-1; 9 bases match TRBD1. J gave up 6 bases and V 3 bases, and 7 bases lay outside the gene matches. Germline lookup yields CDR1 SGDLS and CDR2 YYNGEE. CDR3 length: 15 residues. The CDR3 reads CASSATGTGINEQFF. CDR3 bases: TGTGCCAGCAGCGCCACCGGGACAGGGATCAATGAGCAGTTCTTC.

The chain has TRBV7-2 and TRBJ1-2; D gene ambiguous. The germline gives CDR1 SGHTA, CDR2 FQGNSA. The V end was cut by 1 base, the J end by 7 bases, with 13 bases between. The CDR3 totals 14 residues. The CDR3 spells CASSLGLGASGYTF. Written as DNA, the CDR3 is TGTGCCAGCAGCTTAGGGTTGGGAGCCTCTGGCTACACCTTC.

This clone was detected many times. V is TRBV19 and J is TRBJ1-5; 10 bases align to TRBD1. This CDR3 contains 17 residues. Germline assignment: CDR1 LNHDA and CDR2 SQIVND (reference sequence). With 3 bases clipped from V and 4 bases from J, the junction kept 9 bases outside the gene matches. The CDR3 sequence is CASSMQRDRGENQPQHF. For the CDR3, the DNA is TGTGCCAGTAGTATGCAAAGGGACAGGGGTGAAAATCAGCCCCAGCATTTT.

This clone was seen at least ten times. This chain joins TRBV10-2 and TRBJ1-1; D not resolved. The V gene's germline CDR1 is WSHSY and CDR2 SAAADI. This CDR3 spans 10 amino acids. V lost 8 bases and J 4 bases, leaving 5 bases between the germline ends. CDR3 in DNA: TGCGCCAGCGGGAGCACTGAAGCTTTCTTT. It codes for CASGSTEAFF.

This clone has a handful of counts. It differs at one base from a far larger clone, so likely a read error. The genes are TRBV2 and TRBJ2-7; D unresolved. Looked up from germline, CDR1 is SNHLY and CDR2 is FYNNEI. This CDR3 contains 13 residues. The CDR3 loop reads CPSSERRSYEQYF. DNA of the CDR3: TGTCCCAGCAGTGAGCGAAGATCCTACGAGCAGTACTTC.

This clone has at least ten counts. This rearrangement joins TRBV2 to TRBJ2-6, with unresolved D. Germline assignment: CDR1 SNHLY and CDR2 FYNNEI. The V and J ends lost 6 bases and 0 bases respectively, with 6 bases between them. This CDR3 is 14 amino acids long. The CDR3 DNA is TGTGCCAGCAGGAGGATCTCTGGGGCCAACGTCCTGACTTTC. This codes for CASRRISGANVLTF.

This clone was observed at least ten times. V and J are TRBV5-6 and TRBJ1-2; D possibly corresponds to TRBD1 (5 bases). CDR3 size: 13 residues. Trimming took 1 base from V and 2 from J, leaving 6 bases between them. Germline V gene lookup returns CDR1 SGHDT and CDR2 YYEEEE. Here the CDR3 reads CASSLSGNYGYTF. The CDR3 DNA reads TGTGCCAGCAGCTTGTCAGGGAACTATGGCTACACCTTC.

This clone was seen repeatedly, ten times or more. The J gene is TRBJ1-1, the V gene TRBV2, with D tentatively TRBD1 (5 bases). Germline V gives CDR1 SNHLY, CDR2 FYNNEI. The CDR3 sequence is 12 residues long. The ends were cut back, 3 bases at V and 6 bases at J, with 8 bases in the middle. The chain's CDR3 is CASSEGGPEAFF. The CDR3 DNA sequence: TGTGCCAGCAGTGAGGGGGGACCTGAAGCTTTCTTT.

There are many counts of this clone. The rearrangement joins TRBV5-6 to TRBJ2-3; 9 positions match TRBD2. CDR1 is SGHDT and CDR2 is YYEEEE in the germline V gene. J was trimmed by 5 bases and V by 3 bases; bases with no gene match: 4. CDR3 size: 14 residues. The CDR3 protein is CASSSAAGGDTQYF. Written as DNA, the CDR3 is TGTGCCAGCAGCTCGGCAGCGGGGGGAGATACGCAGTATTTT. The full variable domain, completed using reference TRBV5-6 and TRBJ2-3, is DAGVTQSPTHLIKTRGQQVTLRCSPKSGHDTVSWYQQALGQGPQFIFQYYEEEERQRGNFPDRFSGHQFPNYSSELNVNALLLGDSALYLCASSSAAGGDTQYFGPGTRLTVL.

The table lists this clone with many counts. The V call is TRBV4-1, the J call TRBJ2-7, with TRBD1 identical over 8 bases. The junction had 9 bases not matched to a gene; V was cut back by 0 bases and J by 5 bases. Germline V gene lookup returns CDR1 MGHRA and CDR2 YSYEKL. This CDR3 is 16 amino acids long. CDR3 bases: TGCGCCAGCAGCCAAGATCATCGGGACAGGTTTAACGAGCAGTACTTC. As protein: CASSQDHRDRFNEQYF.